Listed below are T cell receptor beta chains from one sample, sequenced in a study of T-cell memory formation after mild COVID-19. TCRdb fed the 5' RACE reads into MiXCR, producing one record per CDR3 protein. This repertoire shows 470,000 or so distinct CDR3 sequences, around 19% found once; its top ten account for approximately 8.4%. Sequenced material: PBMCs or a T cell subset sorted from them (not recorded which). All receptors derive from an adult woman who had mild COVID-19 (a few samples of this study predate the infection). Cell type and time point are not known. Both conserved end residues are part of each CDR3. The D gene is left open where the match is weak. Clone size is given for some rows only: seen once, a few or many times, or a class if the clone is expanded.

abundance: many
d_gene: TRBD1
j_gene: TRBJ1-1
v_gene: TRBV12-3/TRBV12-4
CDR3nt: TGTGCCAGCACCCCGGGACAGAGAAATACTGAAGCTTTCTTT
CDR3aa: CASTPGQRNTEAFF

abundance: NA
d_gene: NA
j_gene: TRBJ1-1
v_gene: TRBV19
CDR3nt: TGTGCCAGTAAGATGGCGGGGAACACTGAAGCTTTCTTT
CDR3aa: CASKMAGNTEAFF

abundance: NA
d_gene: NA
j_gene: TRBJ2-3
v_gene: TRBV7-8
CDR3nt: TGTGCCAGCAGCTTAGGGGGAGGAGGGCCTAGCACAGATACGCAGTATTTT
CDR3aa: CASSLGGGGPSTDTQYF

abundance: NA
d_gene: NA
j_gene: TRBJ2-3
v_gene: TRBV20-1
CDR3nt: TGCAGTGCTGACCTCGCTAGCGCAAACACAGATACGCAGTATTTT
CDR3aa: CSADLASANTDTQYF

abundance: few
d_gene: NA
j_gene: TRBJ1-1
v_gene: TRBV20-1
CDR3nt: TGCAGTGCCGTAAATTTGGGGACTGAAGCTTTCTTT
CDR3aa: CSAVNLGTEAFF

abundance: few
d_gene: NA
j_gene: TRBJ1-1
v_gene: TRBV18
CDR3nt: TGTGCCAGCTCACGTTCCCAAAATTCTGAAGCTTTCTTT
CDR3aa: CASSRSQNSEAFF

abundance: many
d_gene: NA
j_gene: TRBJ2-7
v_gene: TRBV12-3/TRBV12-4
CDR3nt: TGTGCCAGCAGTTTAGTAGGGGCTGCCTACGAGCAGTACTTC
CDR3aa: CASSLVGAAYEQYF

abundance: NA
d_gene: NA
j_gene: TRBJ2-1
v_gene: TRBV4-2
CDR3nt: TGTGCCAGCAGCCAAGATTTGGGACGTGAGCAGTTCTTC
CDR3aa: CASSQDLGREQFF

abundance: few
d_gene: NA
j_gene: TRBJ1-1
v_gene: TRBV6-2/TRBV6-3
CDR3nt: TGTGCCAGCAGCAGACTAGCGGTTAACACTGAAGCTTTCTTT
CDR3aa: CASSRLAVNTEAFF

abundance: NA
d_gene: TRBD2
j_gene: TRBJ2-7
v_gene: TRBV4-1
CDR3nt: TGCGCCAGCAGCCTCATAGCGGGGGGGCTATACGAGCAGTACTTC
CDR3aa: CASSLIAGGLYEQYF

abundance: NA
d_gene: TRBD1
j_gene: TRBJ1-1
v_gene: TRBV7-3
CDR3nt: TGTGCCAGCAGCTCAGGGGGACCTGAAGCTTTCTTT
CDR3aa: CASSSGGPEAFF

abundance: few
d_gene: TRBD2
j_gene: TRBJ2-3
v_gene: TRBV4-2
CDR3nt: TGTGCCAGCAGCCAAGCCGGGACTAGCGGCACAGATACGCAGTATTTT
CDR3aa: CASSQAGTSGTDTQYF

abundance: NA
d_gene: NA
j_gene: TRBJ2-1
v_gene: TRBV12-3/TRBV12-4
CDR3nt: TGTGCCAGCAGCAGGGCAAACAATGAGCAGTTCTTC
CDR3aa: CASSRANNEQFF

abundance: few
d_gene: NA
j_gene: TRBJ1-2
v_gene: TRBV7-9
CDR3nt: TGTGCCAGCAGTAAGGGGACGGAGGTTAACTATGGCTACACCTTC
CDR3aa: CASSKGTEVNYGYTF

abundance: few
d_gene: NA
j_gene: TRBJ1-3
v_gene: TRBV7-9
CDR3nt: TGTGCCAGCAGCGCACAGGGAACCGGAAACACCATATATTTT
CDR3aa: CASSAQGTGNTIYF

abundance: NA
d_gene: NA
j_gene: TRBJ2-7
v_gene: TRBV4-3
CDR3nt: TGCGCCAGCAGCCAAGATAGGACTGATTACGAGCAGTACTTC
CDR3aa: CASSQDRTDYEQYF

abundance: few
d_gene: NA
j_gene: TRBJ2-7
v_gene: TRBV30
CDR3nt: TGTGCCTACATACGACCGGGGCGCTACGAGCAGTACTTC
CDR3aa: CAYIRPGRYEQYF

abundance: NA
d_gene: TRBD1
j_gene: TRBJ2-5
v_gene: TRBV5-5
CDR3nt: TGTGCCAGCAGCGGGGGGGACAGGGACTTCGAAGAGACCCAGTACTTC
CDR3aa: CASSGGDRDFEETQYF

abundance: many
d_gene: NA
j_gene: TRBJ1-2
v_gene: TRBV7-8
CDR3nt: TGTGCCAGCAGCTTAGAATCGGCAAGCTATGGCTACACCTTC
CDR3aa: CASSLESASYGYTF

abundance: NA
d_gene: NA
j_gene: TRBJ2-1
v_gene: TRBV7-8
CDR3nt: TGTGCCAGCCCCCCCGGTGGAGCGGCCTCCTACAATGAGCAGTTCTTC
CDR3aa: CASPPGGAASYNEQFF

abundance: NA
d_gene: NA
j_gene: TRBJ1-1
v_gene: TRBV20-1
CDR3nt: TGCAGTGCTTCGGGGGGGACTGAAGCTTTCTTT
CDR3aa: CSASGGTEAFF

abundance: NA
d_gene: TRBD2
j_gene: TRBJ2-5
v_gene: TRBV15
CDR3nt: TGTGCCACCAGCAGAGATAGGCGGGAGGGCCCTCGTGAGACCCAGTACTTC
CDR3aa: CATSRDRREGPRETQYF

abundance: NA
d_gene: TRBD1
j_gene: TRBJ1-1
v_gene: TRBV19
CDR3nt: TGTGCCAGTAGTAGTTGGGACAGGGGGAACACTGAAGCTTTCTTT
CDR3aa: CASSSWDRGNTEAFF

abundance: NA
d_gene: NA
j_gene: TRBJ1-2
v_gene: TRBV20-1
CDR3nt: TGCAGTGCCCCAAGGAGCTTGAACTATGGCTACACCTTC
CDR3aa: CSAPRSLNYGYTF

abundance: NA
d_gene: NA
j_gene: TRBJ2-1
v_gene: TRBV7-2
CDR3nt: TGTGCCAGCAGCTTAGTGACGGGGGCAGCCTACAATGAGCAGTTCTTC
CDR3aa: CASSLVTGAAYNEQFF

abundance: NA
d_gene: TRBD1
j_gene: TRBJ1-2
v_gene: TRBV24-1
CDR3nt: TGTGCCACCAGTGACGGGACAGGAGGCCGCTACACCTTC
CDR3aa: CATSDGTGGRYTF

abundance: NA
d_gene: TRBD1
j_gene: TRBJ2-1
v_gene: TRBV29-1
CDR3nt: TGCAGCGTCATACGGACAGGGTGGAATGAGCAGTTCTTC
CDR3aa: CSVIRTGWNEQFF

abundance: many
d_gene: NA
j_gene: TRBJ1-1
v_gene: TRBV7-2
CDR3nt: TGTGCCAGCAGCTTTTCCCGGACGGTGAACACTGAAGCTTTCTTT
CDR3aa: CASSFSRTVNTEAFF

abundance: few
d_gene: NA
j_gene: TRBJ1-1
v_gene: TRBV7-9
CDR3nt: TGTGCCAGCAGCTTGATGACAGCGAACACTGAAGCTTTCTTT
CDR3aa: CASSLMTANTEAFF

abundance: many
d_gene: NA
j_gene: TRBJ2-1
v_gene: TRBV18
CDR3nt: TGTGCCAGCTCACCAACCACTGCAGCCTACAATGAGCAGTTCTTC
CDR3aa: CASSPTTAAYNEQFF

abundance: few
d_gene: NA
j_gene: TRBJ2-7
v_gene: TRBV7-9
CDR3nt: TGTGCCAGCAGCTTAAAGGGGCCCACCTACGAGCAGTACTTC
CDR3aa: CASSLKGPTYEQYF

abundance: many
d_gene: NA
j_gene: TRBJ1-6
v_gene: TRBV29-1
CDR3nt: TGCAGCGTCCGGTGGGGTGATAATTCACCCCTCCACTTT
CDR3aa: CSVRWGDNSPLHF

abundance: NA
d_gene: NA
j_gene: TRBJ2-4
v_gene: TRBV27
CDR3nt: TGTGCCAGCAGTTTAGGAGGGTCCGGCATTCAGTACTTC
CDR3aa: CASSLGGSGIQYF

abundance: NA
d_gene: TRBD2
j_gene: TRBJ2-3
v_gene: TRBV3-1
CDR3nt: TGTGCCAGCAGCCTCCAGGCGGGGGCAGATACGCAGTATTTT
CDR3aa: CASSLQAGADTQYF

abundance: NA
d_gene: NA
j_gene: TRBJ2-7
v_gene: TRBV5-4
CDR3nt: TGTGCCAGCAGCTTGGGGACAGGGACTAACTACGAGCAGTACTTC
CDR3aa: CASSLGTGTNYEQYF

abundance: few
d_gene: TRBD1
j_gene: TRBJ1-2
v_gene: TRBV5-1
CDR3nt: TGCGCCAGCAGCTTAGATACGAAGACAGGGGGTGATGGCTACACCTTC
CDR3aa: CASSLDTKTGGDGYTF

abundance: NA
d_gene: NA
j_gene: TRBJ2-3
v_gene: TRBV20-1
CDR3nt: TGCAGTGCTCGAGCCCCTCTCACAGATACGCAGTATTTT
CDR3aa: CSARAPLTDTQYF

abundance: few
d_gene: NA
j_gene: TRBJ2-1
v_gene: TRBV4-1
CDR3nt: TGCGCCAGCAGCCAAGGAACGGGAGCTAGCAATGAGCAGTTCTTC
CDR3aa: CASSQGTGASNEQFF

abundance: NA
d_gene: NA
j_gene: TRBJ2-2
v_gene: TRBV10-3
CDR3nt: TGTGCCATCAAGCCGGGAGCCGGGGAGCTGTTTTTT
CDR3aa: CAIKPGAGELFF

abundance: once
d_gene: NA
j_gene: TRBJ2-7
v_gene: TRBV6-6
CDR3nt: TGTGCCAGCAGGGACCCCAGGGGATCCCACGAGCAGTACTTC
CDR3aa: CASRDPRGSHEQYF

abundance: few
d_gene: NA
j_gene: TRBJ2-1
v_gene: TRBV4-2
CDR3nt: TGTGCCAGCAGCCATCCAAGCGATGGTGAGCAGTTCTTC
CDR3aa: CASSHPSDGEQFF

abundance: few
d_gene: NA
j_gene: TRBJ2-7
v_gene: TRBV28
CDR3nt: TGTGCCAGCAGTTCTGTTAAACGCTCCTACGAGCAGTACTTC
CDR3aa: CASSSVKRSYEQYF

abundance: NA
d_gene: NA
j_gene: TRBJ1-4
v_gene: TRBV6-5
CDR3nt: TGTGCCAGCAGTCACAGCGTGCCAATGGAAAAACTGTTTTTT
CDR3aa: CASSHSVPMEKLFF

abundance: few
d_gene: NA
j_gene: TRBJ2-1
v_gene: TRBV20-1
CDR3nt: TGCAGTGCTAGAAAAGAACGTGCGGATCCCCCCTTC
CDR3aa: CSARKERADPPF

abundance: few
d_gene: NA
j_gene: TRBJ2-2
v_gene: TRBV4-2
CDR3nt: TGTGCCAGCAGCCAAGATCCTACGAACACCGGGGAGCTGTTTTTT
CDR3aa: CASSQDPTNTGELFF

abundance: NA
d_gene: NA
j_gene: TRBJ2-7
v_gene: TRBV10-3
CDR3nt: TGTGCCATCGCACGACAGGCCGCCGAGCAGTACTTC
CDR3aa: CAIARQAAEQYF

abundance: many
d_gene: TRBD2
j_gene: TRBJ2-7
v_gene: TRBV7-9
CDR3nt: TGTGCCAGCAGTCTCGCGGGAGGTGACGAGCAGTACTTC
CDR3aa: CASSLAGGDEQYF

abundance: many
d_gene: NA
j_gene: TRBJ2-3
v_gene: TRBV5-5
CDR3nt: TGTGCCAGCAGCCTCGGGACCTACACAGATACGCAGTATTTT
CDR3aa: CASSLGTYTDTQYF

abundance: NA
d_gene: NA
j_gene: TRBJ2-1
v_gene: TRBV5-1
CDR3nt: TGCGCCAGCAGCTTCCTATTGACTAACGTCAATGAGCAGTTCTTC
CDR3aa: CASSFLLTNVNEQFF

abundance: NA
d_gene: NA
j_gene: TRBJ2-2
v_gene: TRBV5-1
CDR3nt: TGCGCCAGCAGCGTAACCCAGGGGAGGACCGGGGAGCTGTTTTTT
CDR3aa: CASSVTQGRTGELFF